This TCR beta chain stems from a study of PD-1 blockade in classical Hodgkin lymphoma. About the study: Once every 2 weeks, patients received intravenous nivolumab at 3 mg/kg. General observations from the study: Patients newly diagnosed and complete responders had comparable baseline diversity.

Sequencing was performed with immunoSEQ multiplex PCR; in TCRdb, only in-frame clones are kept and a portion is missing. The sample comprises about 18,000 clones, 75% of which are singletons, and around 2.1% rests with the top ten. Documented time point: cycle 4 day 1 (C4D1), after 6 weeks of nivolumab. Every patient was affected by relapse after autologous stem cell transplantation, while exposure to brentuximab vedotin was not uniform. Thawed PBMCs underwent magnetic negative selection to yield purified CD4+ T cells. Relapsed/refractory classical Hodgkin lymphoma patients had complete, partial or progressive responses. The CDR3 covers 14 residues. Trimming removed 5 bases at V and 1 base at J, with 12 bases between. The germline V gene has CDR1 SQVTM and CDR2 ANQGSEA. As regards this clone: The antigen is unknown.

The J gene is TRBJ1-3, the V gene TRBV29-1; D not certain. The input for sequencing was CD4+ T cells from blood, taken before the fourth cycle of nivolumab. This clonotype was sampled from a human donor with classical Hodgkin lymphoma. CDR3 sequence: CSVSMPLSGNTIYF. Here the CDR3 DNA reads TGCAGCGTTTCCATGCCCCTGTCTGGAAACACCATATATTTT.